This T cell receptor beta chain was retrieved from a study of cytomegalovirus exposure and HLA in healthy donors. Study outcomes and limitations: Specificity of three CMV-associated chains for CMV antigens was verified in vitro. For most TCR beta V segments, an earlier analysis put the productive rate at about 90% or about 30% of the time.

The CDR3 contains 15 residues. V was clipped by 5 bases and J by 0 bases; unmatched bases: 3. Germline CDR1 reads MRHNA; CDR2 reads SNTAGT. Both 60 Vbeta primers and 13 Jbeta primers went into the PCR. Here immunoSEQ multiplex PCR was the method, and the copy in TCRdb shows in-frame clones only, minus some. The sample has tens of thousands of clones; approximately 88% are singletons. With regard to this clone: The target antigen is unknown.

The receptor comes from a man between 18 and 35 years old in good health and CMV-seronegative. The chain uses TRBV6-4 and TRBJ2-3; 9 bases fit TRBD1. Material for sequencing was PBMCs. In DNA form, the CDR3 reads TGTGCCAGCAGTCCTACAGGGGGCAGCACAGATACGCAGTATTTT. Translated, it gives CASSPTGGSTDTQYF.